Listed below are T cell receptor beta chains from one sample, sequenced in a study of T cell repertoires in cytomegalovirus infection. MiXCR was run by TCRdb on the reads, yielding one entry per CDR3 protein. The table records fewer than 950,000 distinct CDR3 sequences, about 33% of them present only once. No cognate antigen is known for these TCRs. Here the sequenced sample was cultured CD8+ T cells from PBMCs, taken from culture after CMV antigen stimulation. The receptors stem from a human donor in good health (CMV status not recorded). Some clones in this sample may be carry-over from other donors' samples. Both conserved end residues are part of each CDR3. Expanded clones get a size class; other rows say once, few or many, or leave the size out.

>TRBV7-9|NA|TRBJ2-1
CASSIPGLGNNEQFF
>TRBV7-4|NA|TRBJ1-4
CASSLESDNEKLFF
>TRBV7-9|few|TRBJ2-7
CASSSGTSDPPYEQYF
>TRBV19|NA|TRBJ2-1
CASSIDPAGFRWEQFF
>TRBV9|NA|TRBJ2-3
CASSPARGNF
>TRBV6-1|few|TRBJ1-1
CATDSVTEAFF
>TRBV7-6|few|TRBJ2-5
CASSHPGQGWETQYF
>TRBV7-9|NA|TRBJ2-1
CVSRPGLAGNEQFF
>TRBV20-1|many|TRBJ2-1
CSARGSGGYEQFF
>TRBV30|NA|TRBJ1-1
CAWITGTPHEAFF
>TRBV7-9|few|TRBJ1-6
CASSYGSSPLHF
>TRBV19|NA|TRBJ2-1
CASGIRDGAYNEQFF
>TRBV11-3|once|TRBJ1-1
CASSPGTGIDTEAFF
>TRBV12-3/TRBV12-4|NA|TRBJ2-7
CASSPWRFEQYF
>TRBV12-5|NA|TRBJ2-5
CASGRDKEETQYF
>TRBV2|few|TRBJ2-3
CASSERRTHTDTQYF
>TRBV6-5|few|TRBJ1-5
CASRSTGGQPQHF
>TRBV7-3|NA|TRBJ1-1
CASSATAWGTEAFF
>TRBV5-1|NA|TRBJ2-5
CASSPEAGTSVWETQYF
>TRBV12-3/TRBV12-4|NA|TRBJ2-7
CASSFQGDEQYF
>TRBV15|NA|TRBJ2-1
CATSSRYRAWSYNEQFF
>TRBV6-1|few|TRBJ1-2
CASSEGGSSGYTF
>TRBV5-1|few|TRBJ2-5
CASSTGQMETQYF
>TRBV29-1|NA|TRBJ2-3
CSQEDSNTDTQYF
>TRBV7-9|NA|TRBJ1-1
CASRDPAGGNTEAFF
>TRBV7-2|few|TRBJ2-4
CASSLGSGTKNIQYF
>TRBV12-3/TRBV12-4|NA|TRBJ2-3
CASSSTSGDTQYF
>TRBV7-6|few|TRBJ2-5
CASSLDQSQETQYF
>TRBV5-4|few|TRBJ1-4
CASSLPGGSNEKLFF
>TRBV4-1|NA|TRBJ2-7
CASSHILAWEQYF
>TRBV7-8|many|TRBJ2-3
CASSLGTSTDTQYF
>TRBV5-4|NA|TRBJ2-1
CASSYSGTGKRDEQFF
>TRBV29-1|few|TRBJ2-2
CSAHRRTGELFF
>TRBV20-1|NA|TRBJ1-2
CSARDKSNYGYTF
>TRBV7-6|few|TRBJ2-3
CASSLASGTGNLDTQYF
>TRBV2|NA|TRBJ1-3
CASRVNTIYF
>TRBV2|NA|TRBJ1-3
CASRGGWGQSGNTIYF
>TRBV4-1|NA|TRBJ2-3
CASSRAGTLYTTDTQYF
>TRBV4-1|once|TRBJ2-3
CASSPRGGPGTDTQYF
>TRBV4-1|NA|TRBJ2-3
CASSQDIGSGSTDTQYF
>TRBV14|few|TRBJ2-2
CASSPEAYANTGELFF
>TRBV5-5|NA|TRBJ1-6
CASSLTGDVVFLPLHF
>TRBV7-4|few|TRBJ1-3
CASSFIGPPGSGNTIYF
>TRBV12-3/TRBV12-4|NA|TRBJ1-1
CASSFLDTANTEAFF
>TRBV5-6|NA|TRBJ1-5
CASSFWAQHF
>TRBV6-1|NA|TRBJ1-5
CASTGTGYSNQPQHF
>TRBV6-1|few|TRBJ2-7
CASSESTRSHEQYF
>TRBV6-5|NA|TRBJ1-2
CASSYAVKANYGYTF
>TRBV19|NA|TRBJ2-3
CASSIVPGLLTEMDTQYF
>TRBV10-3|many|TRBJ2-1
CAISYSPVYNEQFF
>TRBV7-9|many|TRBJ1-5
CASSSGRANQPQHF
>TRBV6-2/TRBV6-3|NA|TRBJ2-3
CASSYSSTSGGGDTQYF
>TRBV19|NA|TRBJ1-5
CASSIYQVYSNQPQHF
>TRBV6-6|few|TRBJ2-2
CASSYSNGGDTGELFF
>TRBV29-1|NA|TRBJ2-1
CSVRTSGGAYNEQFF